The 29 T cell receptor beta chains below were found in one sample sequenced in a study of cytomegalovirus exposure and HLA in healthy donors. Amplification used 60 Vbeta primers and 13 Jbeta primers. Repertoires were generated with immunoSEQ multiplex PCR, while TCRdb's copy carries only in-frame clones and drops some. The repertoire holds over 100,000 clones, with 76% as singletons. Sequenced input: PBMCs. These TCRs come from a female donor in good health and CMV-seropositive.

The chain employs TRBV19 and TRBJ2-1; TRBD2 matches 7 bases. Trimming at V came to 0 bases and at J to 0 bases, leaving 5 bases not matched to a gene. The CDR3 is made up of 17 amino acids. Germline V CDR1 and CDR2: LNHDA, SQIVND (reference sequence). CDR3 loop: CASSIELAGVSYNEQFF. The CDR3 region has the DNA TGTGCCAGTAGTATAGAGTTGGCGGGAGTCTCCTACAATGAGCAGTTCTTC. The full variable domain, in which reference TRBV19 and TRBJ2-1 provide the parts outside the CDR3, is DGGITQSPKYLFRKEGQNVTLSCEQNLNHDAMYWYRQDPGQGLRLIYYSQIVNDFQKGDIAEGYSVSREKKESFPLTVTSAQKNPTAFYLCASSIELAGVSYNEQFFGPGTRLTVL.

This sequence joins TRBV30 and TRBJ2-7, with D uncertain. The CDR3 covers 12 residues. Germline V gene data show CDR1 as GTSNPN and CDR2 as SVGIG (reference sequence). V lost 4 bases and J 3 bases, leaving 10 bases between the germline ends. The CDR3 spells CAWTRSNYEQYF. Written as DNA, the CDR3 is TGTGCCTGGACTAGGAGCAACTACGAGCAGTACTTC. The whole variable domain, remainder taken from reference TRBV30 and TRBJ2-7, is SQTIHQWPATLVQPVGSPLSLECTVEGTSNPNLYWYRQAAGRGLQLLFYSVGIGQISSEVPQNLSASRPQDRQFILSSKKLLLSDSGFYLCAWTRSNYEQYFGPGTRLTVT.

This chain's CDR3 is CASSKTGTCTDTQYF. Written as DNA, the CDR3 is TGTGCCAGCAGCAAAACCGGGACTTGCACAGATACGCAGTATTTT. This chain uses TRBV21-1 with TRBJ2-3; the listed D gene, TRBD2, was not tested against the DNA. TRBV21-1 is a documented pseudogene. The CDR3 runs to 15 residues.

Here the CDR3 reads CASSFGRQSSGANVLTF. In DNA form, the CDR3 reads TGCGCCAGCAGCTTTGGGCGTCAAAGCTCTGGGGCCAACGTCCTGACTTTC. The rearrangement uses TRBV5-1 and TRBJ2-6; D is ambiguous. CDR3 size: 17 residues. Deletions cut 2 bases from V and 0 bases from J, with 12 bases between. Looked up from germline, CDR1 is SGHRS and CDR2 is YFSETQ.

V and J are TRBV7-2 and TRBJ2-7; D not certain. Trimming pared 5 bases from V and 12 bases from J, leaving 17 bases between. The CDR3 spans 12 residues. Germline values: CDR1 SGHTA, CDR2 FQGNSA. The CDR3 sequence is CASSPSAASLYF. The CDR3 nucleotides read TGTGCCAGCAGCCCCTCCGCGGCCTCTCTGTACTTC. The complete variable domain, with remaining parts taken from reference TRBV7-2 and TRBJ2-7, reads GAGVSQSPSNKVTEKGKDVELRCDPISGHTALYWYRQSLGQGLEFLIYFQGNSAPDKSGLPSDRFSAERTGGSVSTLTIQRTQQEDSAVYLCASSPSAASLYFGPGTRLTVT.

The chain links TRBV5-1 to TRBJ1-2, with 9 bases matching TRBD1. CDR3 length equals 13 residues. The germline V gene encodes CDR1 SGHRS and CDR2 YFSETQ. The junction had 3 bases not matched to a gene; V was cut back by 3 bases and J by 6 bases. The CDR3 protein is CASSWTGVHGYTF. The CDR3 nucleotides are TGCGCCAGCAGCTGGACAGGGGTCCATGGCTACACCTTC.

The rearrangement links TRBV5-1 to TRBJ2-2, with 11 bases matching TRBD2. Germline V gene sequence: CDR1 SGHRS, CDR2 YFSETQ. This CDR3 is built from 16 residues. Trimming cost V 4 bases and J 6 bases; bases outside gene matches: 8. The CDR3 DNA sequence: TGCGCCAGCAGCACCACCCCTAGCGGGGGGCCCGGGGAGCTGTTTTTT. This codes for CASSTTPSGGPGELFF.

The J gene is TRBJ2-3, the V gene TRBV7-9; tentatively, D is TRBD2 (5 bases). The V and J ends lost 5 bases and 5 bases respectively, with 23 bases between them. Germline lookup yields CDR1 SEHNR and CDR2 FQNEAQ (reference sequence). CDR3 size: 17 residues. DNA for the CDR3: TGTGCCAGCAGCGGTTCGGAGACTTCTTCACGGGGAGATACGCAGTATTTT. The encoded protein is CASSGSETSSRGDTQYF.

The genes are TRBV11-2 and TRBJ2-5; 9 nucleotides match TRBD2. With 5 bases clipped from V and 5 bases from J, the junction kept 15 bases outside the gene matches. The germline V gene has CDR1 SGHAT and CDR2 FQNNGV. The length of the CDR3 is 17 residues. CDR3 region: CASSPLSGSWGLETQYF. The DNA for the CDR3 is TGTGCCAGCAGCCCGCTTAGCGGGAGTTGGGGTCTGGAGACCCAGTACTTC.

The V and J genes are TRBV2 and TRBJ1-2; 8 positions agree with TRBD1. The length of the CDR3 is 14 residues. With V trimmed by 4 bases and J by 5 bases, 6 bases remained unmatched. Per germline, CDR1 SNHLY and CDR2 FYNNEI. DNA for the CDR3: TGTGCCAGCAGTGGACAGGGGTCTTTATATGGCTACACCTTC. Its protein is CASSGQGSLYGYTF.

The chain has TRBV5-1 and TRBJ2-1, with D hard to call. The ends were cut back, 1 base at V and 0 bases at J, with 8 bases in the middle. Germline-derived CDR1 and CDR2 are SGHRS and YFSETQ. CDR3 length equals 15 residues. CDR3 bases: TGCGCCAGCAGCTTGTCATCCAACTCCTACAATGAGCAGTTCTTC. Protein: CASSLSSNSYNEQFF.

This chain uses TRBV10-2 with TRBJ1-2, with D possibly being TRBD1 (6 bases). The CDR3 runs to 13 residues. Germline loops: CDR1 WSHSY, CDR2 SAAADI. Deletions cut 4 bases from V and 8 bases from J, with 14 bases between. DNA for the CDR3: TGCGCCAGCAGTGCGGCCAGGGGTACGGGCTACACCTTC. Protein sequence: CASSAARGTGYTF.

The rearrangement links TRBV5-1 to TRBJ2-7; perhaps TRBD1 as D (5 bases). This CDR3 comprises 14 residues. Germline V gene data show CDR1 as SGHRS and CDR2 as YFSETQ. Trimming shortened V by 1 base and J by 4 bases, and 12 bases separated the two germline ends. The CDR3 DNA sequence: TGCGCCAGCAGCTTGCAGGGAATTCGGTACGAGCAGTACTTC. Translated, it gives CASSLQGIRYEQYF.

The chain recombines TRBV28 with TRBJ2-7, with TRBD2 as a possible D gene (7 bases). Germline CDR1 and CDR2: MDHEN and SYDVKM. V was shortened by 2 bases and J by 5 bases, with 13 bases between the two germline ends. The CDR3 is made up of 14 amino acids. As DNA, the CDR3 is TGTGCCAGCAGTTTAGGGGGGGCACGCGACGAGCAGTACTTC. Translating it yields CASSLGGARDEQYF.

The rearrangement uses TRBV28 and TRBJ1-1; unclear D gene. The length of the CDR3 is 13 residues. Germline values: CDR1 MDHEN, CDR2 SYDVKM. The V gene lost 8 bases and the J gene lost 0 bases, with 10 bases spanning the gap. The CDR3 loop reads CASGLRMNTEAFF. The CDR3 DNA sequence: TGTGCCAGCGGCCTCCGCATGAACACTGAAGCTTTCTTT.

This clone was picked up one time. This chain uses TRBV30 with TRBJ1-5; 9 nucleotides agree with TRBD1. Germline V gene lookup returns CDR1 GTSNPN and CDR2 SVGIG (reference sequence). V shed 6 bases, J shed 5 bases, and the junction held 5 bases outside the gene matches. The CDR3 is 13 residues long. The chain's CDR3 is CACATGGDQPQHF. CDR3 coding DNA: TGTGCCTGCGCGACAGGGGGAGATCAGCCCCAGCATTTT. Combining the CDR3 with reference TRBV30 and TRBJ1-5 gives the whole variable domain SQTIHQWPATLVQPVGSPLSLECTVEGTSNPNLYWYRQAAGRGLQLLFYSVGIGQISSEVPQNLSASRPQDRQFILSSKKLLLSDSGFYLCACATGGDQPQHFGDGTRLSIL.

This clone has ten or more counts. The sample carries other DNA sequences with the same CDR3. The rearrangement joins TRBV2 to TRBJ1-3, with D possibly being TRBD1 (6 bases). CDR1 and CDR2 (germline): SNHLY, FYNNEI. V was cut by 6 bases and J by 4 bases, with 10 bases left in between. The CDR3 loop spans 13 amino acids. The chain's CDR3 is CASRAGQGNTIYF. In DNA form, the CDR3 reads TGTGCCAGCAGGGCCGGACAGGGAAACACCATATATTTT.

The rearrangement joins TRBV5-6 to TRBJ2-5, with TRBD2 matching over 11 bases. After removal of 0 bases from V and 6 bases from J, the junction contained 4 bases not matched to a gene. The length of the CDR3 is 15 residues. The germline CDR1 and CDR2 sequences are SGHDT and YYEEEE. The CDR3 reads CASSLGGTSGQTQYF. The CDR3 coding sequence is TGTGCCAGCAGCTTGGGCGGGACTAGCGGTCAGACCCAGTACTTC.

J is TRBJ1-6 and V is TRBV6-1; 9 bases are shared with TRBD1. Trimming at V came to 8 bases and at J to 7 bases, leaving 6 bases not matched to a gene. Germline V CDR1 and CDR2: MNHNS, SASEGT. The CDR3 runs 14 residues. The CDR3 DNA is TGTGCCAGCGTCCCGGGACAGGGCAATTCACCCCTCCACTTT. Translated: CASVPGQGNSPLHF.

This chain joins TRBV4-1 and TRBJ1-2; 9 nucleotides align to TRBD1. Germline V gene lookup returns CDR1 MGHRA and CDR2 YSYEKL. Trimming removed 3 bases from V and 7 bases from J; junction bases left unmatched: 9. This CDR3 region has 15 residues. The CDR3 sequence is CASSQDRGGWGGYTF. CDR3 sequence (DNA): TGCGCCAGCAGCCAGGACAGGGGAGGTTGGGGTGGCTACACCTTC.

The chain combines TRBV18 with TRBJ1-1; D perhaps matches TRBD1 (6 bases). CDR3 length: 13 residues. CDR1 is KGHSH, CDR2 LQKENI, per germline. The ends were cut back, 5 bases at V and 1 base at J, with 8 bases in the middle. The CDR3 DNA reads TGTGCCAGCTCAACAGGGCGGAACACTGAAGCTTTCTTT. The encoded protein is CASSTGRNTEAFF.

The chain recombines TRBV7-3 with TRBJ2-3; 7 bases are a match to TRBD1. Germline CDR1 SGHTA, CDR2 FQGTGA. The CDR3 runs to 14 residues. The V gene end was trimmed by 4 bases and the J gene end by 1 base; junction bases not matched to a gene: 2. CDR3 sequence: CASSSGQGTDTQYF. The CDR3 nucleotides read TGTGCCAGCAGCTCAGGACAGGGCACAGATACGCAGTATTTT.

The V gene is TRBV9, the J gene TRBJ2-7; D gene ambiguous. Germline V CDR1 and CDR2: SGDLS, YYNGEE. V was shortened by 4 bases and J by 3 bases, with 14 bases between the two germline ends. The CDR3 has 14 residues. DNA for the CDR3: TGTGCCAGCAGCCATACAGAAAATAACTACGAGCAGTACTTC. Protein sequence: CASSHTENNYEQYF.

This chain uses TRBV2 with TRBJ2-7, with TRBD2 matching over 8 bases. This CDR3 has 14 amino acids. The trim removed 4 bases at V and 3 bases at J, leaving 5 bases unmatched. Germline V gene lookup returns CDR1 SNHLY and CDR2 FYNNEI. CDR3 protein: CASSARRGVYEQYF. DNA for the CDR3: TGTGCCAGCAGTGCTAGGCGGGGGGTCTACGAGCAGTACTTC. Full variable domain (outside the CDR3, taken from reference TRBV2 and TRBJ2-7): EPEVTQTPSHQVTQMGQEVILRCVPISNHLYFYWYRQILGQKVEFLVSFYNNEISEKSEIFDDQFSVERPDGSNFTLKIRSTKLEDSAMYFCASSARRGVYEQYFGPGTRLTVT.

The chain carries TRBV5-6 and TRBJ1-2; maybe TRBD1 (6 bases). Germline V gene sequence: CDR1 SGHDT, CDR2 YYEEEE. The V and J ends lost 0 bases and 8 bases respectively, with 14 bases between them. The CDR3 loop spans 14 amino acids. Here the CDR3 DNA reads TGTGCCAGCAGCTTGGGCTCAGGGGCGGGCGGCTACACCTTC. Protein: CASSLGSGAGGYTF.

V usage is TRBV29-1 and J usage is TRBJ2-7, with 7 bases identical to TRBD2. Germline V gene sequence: CDR1 SQVTM, CDR2 ANQGSEA. The CDR3 has 12 amino acids. The ends lost 3 bases at V and 9 bases at J; junction bases unmatched: 8. The CDR3 spells CSVDQGGEVQYF. The CDR3 nucleotides read TGCAGCGTTGACCAGGGAGGGGAGGTGCAGTACTTC.

The rearrangement links TRBV6-1 to TRBJ1-1; 9 positions agree with TRBD1. This CDR3 comprises 16 residues. Germline V gives CDR1 MNHNS, CDR2 SASEGT. With V trimmed by 1 base and J by 4 bases, 7 bases remained unmatched. CDR3 residues: CASSEVYGTGRTEAFF. The CDR3 region has the DNA TGTGCCAGCAGTGAAGTTTATGGGACAGGGCGCACTGAAGCTTTCTTT.

This clone has only one observation. The CDR3 here is CASNYKAGNEQFF. CDR3 nucleotide sequence: TGTGCCAGCAATTATAAGGCGGGGAATGAGCAGTTCTTC. The rearrangement joins TRBV6-5 to TRBJ2-1; the D gene is possibly TRBD2 (6 bases). V was trimmed by 7 bases and J by 7 bases, leaving 14 bases between them. The germline V gene encodes CDR1 MNHEY and CDR2 SVGAGI. The CDR3 covers 13 residues.

Only a few counts were recorded for this clone. The rearrangement links TRBV29-1 to TRBJ2-1, with D tentatively TRBD2 (5 bases). This CDR3 has 11 residues. Germline lookup yields CDR1 SQVTM and CDR2 ANQGSEA. Trimming stripped 4 bases from V and 8 bases from J, with 9 bases between. DNA of the CDR3: TGCAGCGTTGGAGGGCACGATGAGCAGTTCTTC. This gives the protein CSVGGHDEQFF.